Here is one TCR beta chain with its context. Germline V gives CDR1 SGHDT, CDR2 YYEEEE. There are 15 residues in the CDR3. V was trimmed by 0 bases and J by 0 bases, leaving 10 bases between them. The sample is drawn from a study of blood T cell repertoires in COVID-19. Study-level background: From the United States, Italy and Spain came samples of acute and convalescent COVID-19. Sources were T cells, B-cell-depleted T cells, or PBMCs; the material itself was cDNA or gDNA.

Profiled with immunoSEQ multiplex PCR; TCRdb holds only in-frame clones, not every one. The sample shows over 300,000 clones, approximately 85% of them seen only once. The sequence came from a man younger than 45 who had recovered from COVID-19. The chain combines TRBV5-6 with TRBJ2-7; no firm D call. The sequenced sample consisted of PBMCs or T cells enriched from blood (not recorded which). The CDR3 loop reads CASSLARRNSYEQYF. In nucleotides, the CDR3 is TGTGCCAGCAGCTTGGCCCGGCGGAACTCCTACGAGCAGTACTTC.